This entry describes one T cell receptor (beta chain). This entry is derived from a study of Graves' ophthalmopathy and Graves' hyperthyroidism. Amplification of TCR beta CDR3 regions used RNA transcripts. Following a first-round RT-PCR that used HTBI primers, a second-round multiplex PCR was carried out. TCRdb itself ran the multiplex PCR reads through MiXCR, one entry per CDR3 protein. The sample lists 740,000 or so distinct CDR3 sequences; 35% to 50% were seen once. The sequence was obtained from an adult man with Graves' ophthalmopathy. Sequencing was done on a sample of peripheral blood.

The CDR3 DNA reads as TGCGCCAGCAGCCAAGATATGGGGAATCAGCCCCAGCATTTT. Translated, it gives CASSQDMGNQPQHF. The rearrangement joins TRBV4-3 to TRBJ1-5; D not certain. The V gene's germline CDR1 is LGHNA and CDR2 YSLEER. V was cut by 0 bases and J by 4 bases, with 7 bases left in between. The CDR3 has 14 residues.